These 4 T cell receptor beta chains were all obtained from the same sample, sequenced in a study of T cell changes during pregnancy in multiple sclerosis. Generated by immunoSEQ multiplex PCR, the TCRdb table keeps only in-frame clones and is missing some. This table holds 45,000 to 55,000 clones, about 92% found once. The sequencing here drew on peripheral blood, taken after pregnancy. The receptors here all came from a female donor with multiple sclerosis, enrolled in a pregnancy study.

The V and J genes are TRBV7-3 and TRBJ2-7; the match to TRBD1 covers 10 bases. The CDR3 is 16 amino acids. In germline, CDR1 is SGHTA, CDR2 FQGTGA. The V segment lost 5 bases and the J segment 5 bases; nucleotides outside the gene matches: 12. CDR3: CASSPGAGTGVNEQYF. DNA for the CDR3: TGTGCCAGCAGCCCTGGAGCGGGGACAGGGGTCAACGAGCAGTACTTC. Full variable domain (outside the CDR3, taken from reference TRBV7-3 and TRBJ2-7): GAGVSQTPSNKVTEKGKYVELRCDPISGHTALYWYRQSLGQGPEFLIYFQGTGAADDSGLPNDRFFAVRPEGSVSTLKIQRTERGDSAVYLCASSPGAGTGVNEQYFGPGTRLTVT.

This chain connects TRBV7-8 to TRBJ1-1; D not resolved. CDR1 is SGHVS, CDR2 FQNEAQ, per germline. The CDR3 runs 14 residues. Trimming took off 4 bases at V and 1 base at J, with 10 bases between the two ends. The CDR3: CASSSFRGNTEAFF. The CDR3 DNA reads TGTGCCAGCAGCTCTTTCCGAGGGAACACTGAAGCTTTCTTT.

V and J are TRBV14 and TRBJ2-5; no clear D gene. In germline, CDR1 is SGHDN, CDR2 FVKESK. The V end was cut by 1 base, the J end by 0 bases, with 15 bases between. The CDR3 loop spans 17 amino acids. In DNA, the CDR3 is TGTGCCAGCAGCCAAGTGAGGCTAGTGATACACCAAGAGACCCAGTACTTC. Translating it yields CASSQVRLVIHQETQYF. Full variable domain (remainder filled in from reference TRBV14 and TRBJ2-5): EAGVTQFPSHSVIEKGQTVTLRCDPISGHDNLYWYRRVMGKEIKFLLHFVKESKQDESGMPNNRFLAERTGGTYSTLKVQPAELEDSGVYFCASSQVRLVIHQETQYFGPGTRLLVL.

This rearrangement joins TRBV11-2 to TRBJ2-5; the D gene is possibly TRBD1 (5 bases). The germline V and J ends were trimmed by 1 base and 7 bases, with 10 bases remaining between them. Germline values: CDR1 SGHAT, CDR2 FQNNGV. The CDR3 runs 13 residues. This CDR3 reads CASSLGQGMTQYF. For the CDR3, the DNA is TGTGCCAGCAGCTTAGGCCAGGGCATGACCCAGTACTTC.